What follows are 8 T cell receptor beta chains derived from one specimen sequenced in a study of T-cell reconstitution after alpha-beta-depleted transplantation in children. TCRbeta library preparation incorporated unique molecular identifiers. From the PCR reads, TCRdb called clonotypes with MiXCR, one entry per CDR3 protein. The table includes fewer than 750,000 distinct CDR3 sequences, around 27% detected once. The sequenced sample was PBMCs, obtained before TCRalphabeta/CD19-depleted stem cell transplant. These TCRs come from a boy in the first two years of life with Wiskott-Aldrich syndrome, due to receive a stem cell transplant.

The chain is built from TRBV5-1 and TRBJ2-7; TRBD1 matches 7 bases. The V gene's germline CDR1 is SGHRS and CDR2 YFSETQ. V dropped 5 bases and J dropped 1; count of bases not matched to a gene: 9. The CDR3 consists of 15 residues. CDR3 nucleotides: TGCGCCAGCAGGTCCGTGGACAGGAAATCCTACGAGCAGTACTTC. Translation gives CASRSVDRKSYEQYF.

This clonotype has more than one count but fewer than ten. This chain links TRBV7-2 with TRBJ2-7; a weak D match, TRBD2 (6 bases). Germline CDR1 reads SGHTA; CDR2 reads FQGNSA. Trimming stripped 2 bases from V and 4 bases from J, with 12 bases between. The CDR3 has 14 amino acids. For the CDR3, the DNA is TGTGCCAGCAGCTTATCAGGGAGCGGGTACGAGCAGTACTTC. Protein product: CASSLSGSGYEQYF.

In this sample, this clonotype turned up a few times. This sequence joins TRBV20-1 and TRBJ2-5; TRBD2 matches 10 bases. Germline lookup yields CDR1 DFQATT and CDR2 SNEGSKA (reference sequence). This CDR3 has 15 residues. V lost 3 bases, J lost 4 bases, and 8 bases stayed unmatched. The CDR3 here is CSASKLAGALETQYF. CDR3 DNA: TGCAGTGCTAGTAAGCTAGCGGGAGCTCTAGAGACCCAGTACTTC.

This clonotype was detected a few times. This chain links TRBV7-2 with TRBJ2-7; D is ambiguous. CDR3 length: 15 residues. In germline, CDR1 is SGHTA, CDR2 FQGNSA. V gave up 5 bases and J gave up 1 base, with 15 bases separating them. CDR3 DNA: TGTGCCAGCAGCGGCCGAACAGTTCTTTCCTACGAGCAGTACTTC. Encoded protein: CASSGRTVLSYEQYF.

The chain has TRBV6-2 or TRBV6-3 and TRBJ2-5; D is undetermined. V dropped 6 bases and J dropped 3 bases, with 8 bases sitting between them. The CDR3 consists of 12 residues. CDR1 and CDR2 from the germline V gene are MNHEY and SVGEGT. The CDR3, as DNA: TGTGCCAGCAGAAATAGGGAAGAGACCCAGTACTTC. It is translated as CASRNREETQYF.

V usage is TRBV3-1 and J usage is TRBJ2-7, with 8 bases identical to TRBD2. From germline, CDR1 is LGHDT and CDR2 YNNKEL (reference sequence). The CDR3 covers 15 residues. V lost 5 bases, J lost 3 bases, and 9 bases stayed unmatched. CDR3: CASSKTSATFYEQYF. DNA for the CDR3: TGTGCCAGCAGCAAGACTAGCGCCACCTTCTACGAGCAGTACTTC.

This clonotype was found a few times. CDR3 sequence reads: CASSLRQGAHEQYF. The CDR3 DNA reads TGTGCCAGCAGCTTGAGGCAGGGGGCCCACGAGCAGTACTTC. The gene calls are TRBV5-6 and TRBJ2-7, with 8 bases aligning to TRBD1. The CDR3 is 14 residues long. J gave up 5 bases and V 1 base, and 5 bases lay outside the gene matches. Germline V gene lookup returns CDR1 SGHDT and CDR2 YYEEEE.

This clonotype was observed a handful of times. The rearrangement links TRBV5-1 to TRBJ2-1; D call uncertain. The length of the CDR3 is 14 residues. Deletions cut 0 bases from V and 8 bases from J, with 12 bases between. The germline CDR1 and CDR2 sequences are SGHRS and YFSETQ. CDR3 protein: CASSLELSRHEQFF. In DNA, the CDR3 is TGCGCCAGCAGCTTGGAGTTGTCGCGTCATGAGCAGTTCTTC.